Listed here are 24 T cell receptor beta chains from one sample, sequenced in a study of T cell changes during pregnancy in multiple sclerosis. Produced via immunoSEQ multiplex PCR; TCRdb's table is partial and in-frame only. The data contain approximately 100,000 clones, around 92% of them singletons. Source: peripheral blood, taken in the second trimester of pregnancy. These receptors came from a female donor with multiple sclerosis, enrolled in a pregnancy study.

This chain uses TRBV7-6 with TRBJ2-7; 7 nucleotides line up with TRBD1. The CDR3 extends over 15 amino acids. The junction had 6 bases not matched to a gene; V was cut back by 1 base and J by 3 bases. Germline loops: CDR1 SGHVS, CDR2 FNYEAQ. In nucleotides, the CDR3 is TGTGCCAGCAGCTTAGGACAGGGCTCTAACTACGAGCAGTACTTC. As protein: CASSLGQGSNYEQYF.

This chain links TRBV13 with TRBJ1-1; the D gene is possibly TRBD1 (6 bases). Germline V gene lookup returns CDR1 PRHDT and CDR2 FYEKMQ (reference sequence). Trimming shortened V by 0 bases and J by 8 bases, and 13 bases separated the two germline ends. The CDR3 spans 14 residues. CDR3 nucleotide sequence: TGTGCCAGCAGCTTAGGAGGCAGGGGCCGGGAAGCTTTCTTT. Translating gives CASSLGGRGREAFF.

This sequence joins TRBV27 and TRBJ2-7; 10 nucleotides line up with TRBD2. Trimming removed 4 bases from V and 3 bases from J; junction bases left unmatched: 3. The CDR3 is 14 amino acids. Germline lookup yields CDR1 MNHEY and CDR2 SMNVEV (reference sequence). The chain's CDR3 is CASSSSGGGYEQYF. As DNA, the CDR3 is TGTGCCAGCAGTTCTAGCGGGGGCGGCTACGAGCAGTACTTC.

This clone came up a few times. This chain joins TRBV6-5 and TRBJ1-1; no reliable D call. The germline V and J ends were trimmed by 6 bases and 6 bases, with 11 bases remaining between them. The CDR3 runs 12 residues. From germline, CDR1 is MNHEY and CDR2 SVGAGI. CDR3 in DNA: TGTGCCAGCAGCCCCGGGATCCCTGAAGCTTTCTTT. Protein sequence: CASSPGIPEAFF.

The CDR3 spells CAWRHGQGTEAFF. The CDR3 nucleotides are TGTGCCTGGAGACACGGACAGGGGACTGAAGCTTTCTTT. This chain uses TRBV30 with TRBJ1-1, with TRBD1 matching over 9 bases. J gave up 5 bases and V 3 bases, and 4 bases lay outside the gene matches. Germline lookup yields CDR1 GTSNPN and CDR2 SVGIG (reference sequence). The CDR3 extends over 13 amino acids.

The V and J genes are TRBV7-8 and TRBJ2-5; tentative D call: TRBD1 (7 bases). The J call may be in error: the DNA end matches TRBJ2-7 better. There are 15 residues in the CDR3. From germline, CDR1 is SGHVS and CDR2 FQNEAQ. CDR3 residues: CASSPGGTAGYEQYF. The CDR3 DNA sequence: TGTGCCAGCAGCCCAGGTGGGACAGCGGGCTACGAGCAGTACTTC.

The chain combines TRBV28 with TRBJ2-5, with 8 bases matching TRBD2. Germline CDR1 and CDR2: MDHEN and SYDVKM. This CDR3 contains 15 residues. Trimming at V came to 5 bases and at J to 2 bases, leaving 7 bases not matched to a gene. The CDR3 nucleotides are TGTGCCAGCAGTCCCGGGGGGGCCGAACAAGAGACCCAGTACTTC. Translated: CASSPGGAEQETQYF.

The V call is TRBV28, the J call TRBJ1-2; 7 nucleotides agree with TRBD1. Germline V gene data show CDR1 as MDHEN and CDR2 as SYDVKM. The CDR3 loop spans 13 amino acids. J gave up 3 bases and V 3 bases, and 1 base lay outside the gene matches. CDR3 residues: CASSFGQDYGYTF. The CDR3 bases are TGTGCCAGCAGTTTCGGACAGGACTATGGCTACACCTTC.

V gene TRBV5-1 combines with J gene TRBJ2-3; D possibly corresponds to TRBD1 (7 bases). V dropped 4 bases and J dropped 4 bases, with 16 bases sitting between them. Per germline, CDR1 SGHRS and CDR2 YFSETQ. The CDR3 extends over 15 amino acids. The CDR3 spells CASSRQGGSADTQYF. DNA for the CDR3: TGCGCCAGCAGCCGACAGGGAGGTTCCGCAGATACGCAGTATTTT.

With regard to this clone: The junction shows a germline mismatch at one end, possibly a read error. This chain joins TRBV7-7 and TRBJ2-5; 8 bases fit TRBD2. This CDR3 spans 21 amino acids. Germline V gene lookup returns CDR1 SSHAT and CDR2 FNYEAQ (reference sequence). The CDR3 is CASSFIRSGGTSGHLEETQYF. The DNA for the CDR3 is TGTGCTAGCAGCTTCATTCGGTCGGGTGGTACTAGCGGTCACCTTGAGGAGACCCAGTACTTC.

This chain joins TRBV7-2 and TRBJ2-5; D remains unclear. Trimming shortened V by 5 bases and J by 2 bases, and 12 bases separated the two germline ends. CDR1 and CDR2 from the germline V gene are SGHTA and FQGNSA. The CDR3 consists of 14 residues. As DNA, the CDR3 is TGTGCCAGCAGCAACCGGGTCCAACAAGAGACCCAGTACTTC. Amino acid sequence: CASSNRVQQETQYF.

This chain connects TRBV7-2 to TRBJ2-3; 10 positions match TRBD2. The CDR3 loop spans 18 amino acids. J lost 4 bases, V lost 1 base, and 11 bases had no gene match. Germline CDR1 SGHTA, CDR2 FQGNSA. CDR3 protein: CASSLEAPLAGSSDTQYF. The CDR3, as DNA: TGTGCCAGCAGCTTAGAGGCCCCACTAGCGGGAAGTTCAGATACGCAGTATTTT.

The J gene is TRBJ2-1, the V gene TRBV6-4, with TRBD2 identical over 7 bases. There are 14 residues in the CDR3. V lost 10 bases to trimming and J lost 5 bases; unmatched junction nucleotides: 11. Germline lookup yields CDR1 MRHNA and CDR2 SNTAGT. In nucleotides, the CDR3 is TGTGCCAAACTCGGGAGGCACACTAACAATGAGCAGTTCTTC. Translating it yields CAKLGRHTNNEQFF.

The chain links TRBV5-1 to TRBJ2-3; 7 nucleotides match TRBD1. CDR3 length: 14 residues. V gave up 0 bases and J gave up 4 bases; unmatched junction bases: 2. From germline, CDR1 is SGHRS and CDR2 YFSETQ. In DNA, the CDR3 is TGCGCCAGCAGCTTGGCAGGGGGAGCAGATACGCAGTATTTT. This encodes CASSLAGGADTQYF.

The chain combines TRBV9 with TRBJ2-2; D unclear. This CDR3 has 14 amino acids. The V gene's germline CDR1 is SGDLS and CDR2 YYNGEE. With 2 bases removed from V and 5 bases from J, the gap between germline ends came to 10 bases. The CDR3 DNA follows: TGTGCCAGCAGCGTTTCCGCGAGAACCGGGGAGCTGTTTTTT. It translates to CASSVSARTGELFF.

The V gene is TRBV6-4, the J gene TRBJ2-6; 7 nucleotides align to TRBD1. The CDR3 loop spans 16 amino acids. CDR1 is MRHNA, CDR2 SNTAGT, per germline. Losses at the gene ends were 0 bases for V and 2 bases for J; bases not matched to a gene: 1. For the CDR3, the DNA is TGTGCCAGCAGTGACTCAGGGGGCGCTGGGGCCAACGTCCTGACTTTC. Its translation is CASSDSGGAGANVLTF.

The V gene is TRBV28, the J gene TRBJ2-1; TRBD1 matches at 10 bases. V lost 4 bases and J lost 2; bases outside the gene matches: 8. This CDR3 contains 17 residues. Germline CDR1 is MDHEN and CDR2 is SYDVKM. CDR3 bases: TGTGCCAGCAGTTCCCCCGGGACAGGGGACGCCTACAATGAGCAGTTCTTC. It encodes CASSSPGTGDAYNEQFF.

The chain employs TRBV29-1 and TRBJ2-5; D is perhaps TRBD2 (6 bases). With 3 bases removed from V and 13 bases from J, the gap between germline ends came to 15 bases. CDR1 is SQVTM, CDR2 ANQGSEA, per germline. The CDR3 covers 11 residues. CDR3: CSVDGGYSGYF. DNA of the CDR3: TGCAGCGTTGACGGGGGATACAGCGGGTACTTC.

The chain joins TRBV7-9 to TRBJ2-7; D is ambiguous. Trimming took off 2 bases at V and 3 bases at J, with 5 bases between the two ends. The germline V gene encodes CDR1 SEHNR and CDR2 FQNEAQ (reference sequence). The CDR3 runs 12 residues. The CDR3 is CASSLNHYEQYF. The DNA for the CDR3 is TGTGCCAGCAGCTTAAATCACTACGAGCAGTACTTC.

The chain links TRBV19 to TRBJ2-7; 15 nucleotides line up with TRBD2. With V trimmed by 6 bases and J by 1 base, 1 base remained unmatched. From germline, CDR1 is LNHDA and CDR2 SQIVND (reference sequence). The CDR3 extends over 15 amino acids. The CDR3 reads CASRGLAGGSYEQYF. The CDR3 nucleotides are TGTGCCAGTAGGGGACTAGCGGGAGGATCCTACGAGCAGTACTTC.

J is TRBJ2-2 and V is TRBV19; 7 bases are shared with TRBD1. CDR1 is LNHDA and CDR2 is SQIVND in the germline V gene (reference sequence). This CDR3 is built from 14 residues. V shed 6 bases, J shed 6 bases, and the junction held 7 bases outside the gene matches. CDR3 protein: CASREQGLAGELFF. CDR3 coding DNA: TGTGCCAGTAGGGAACAGGGGCTCGCCGGGGAGCTGTTTTTT.

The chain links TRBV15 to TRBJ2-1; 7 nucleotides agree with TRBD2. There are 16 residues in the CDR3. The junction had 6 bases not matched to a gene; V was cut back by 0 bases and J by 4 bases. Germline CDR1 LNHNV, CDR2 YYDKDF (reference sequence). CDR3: CATSREGTTLYNEQFF. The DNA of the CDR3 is TGTGCCACCAGCAGAGAGGGGACTACACTATACAATGAGCAGTTCTTC. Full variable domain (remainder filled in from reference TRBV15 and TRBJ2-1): DAMVIQNPRYQVTQFGKPVTLSCSQTLNHNVMYWYQQKSSQAPKLLFHYYDKDFNNEADTPDNFQSRRPNTSFCFLDIRSPGLGDTAMYLCATSREGTTLYNEQFFGPGTRLTVL.

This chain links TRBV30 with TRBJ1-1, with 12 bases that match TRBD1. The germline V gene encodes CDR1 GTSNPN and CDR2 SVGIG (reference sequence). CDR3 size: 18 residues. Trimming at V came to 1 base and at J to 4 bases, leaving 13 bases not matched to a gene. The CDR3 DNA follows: TGTGCCTGGAGTGGTGGGACAGGGGGCGCAGGTTGGGGCACTGAAGCTTTCTTT. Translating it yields CAWSGGTGGAGWGTEAFF.

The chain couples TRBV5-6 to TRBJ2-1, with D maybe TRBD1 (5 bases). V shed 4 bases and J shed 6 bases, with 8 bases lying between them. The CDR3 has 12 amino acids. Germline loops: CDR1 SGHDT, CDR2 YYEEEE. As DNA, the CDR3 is TGTGCCAGCAGCAGGGGTCCCAATGAGCAGTTCTTC. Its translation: CASSRGPNEQFF.